Sequencing of this T cell receptor beta chain was carried out in a study of cytomegalovirus exposure and HLA in healthy donors. Germline V gives CDR1 LGHNT, CDR2 FRNRAP. The length of the CDR3 is 17 residues. Trimming at V came to 2 bases and at J to 6 bases, leaving 11 bases not matched to a gene. PCR amplification relied on 60 Vbeta primers (plus 13 Jbeta primers). Assay used: immunoSEQ multiplex PCR; TCRdb lists only in-frame clones, some missing. The data contain about 130,000 clones, roughly 85% of them seen just once; the ten biggest clones take up 5% to 8.5%. The V call is TRBV12-5, the J call TRBJ2-1, with 9 bases lining up with TRBD2. This clonotype was sampled from a man aged 35-49 years in good health and CMV-seropositive. Material: PBMCs. This chain's CDR3 is CASGLLKTSGTRNEQFF. The CDR3 DNA follows: TGTGCTAGTGGTTTGTTGAAGACTAGCGGTACCCGCAATGAGCAGTTCTTC. Full variable domain (remainder filled in from reference TRBV12-5 and TRBJ2-1): DARVTQTPRHKVTEMGQEVTMRCQPILGHNTVFWYRQTMMQGLELLAYFRNRAPLDDSGMPKDRFSAEMPDATLATLKIQPSEPRDSAVYFCASGLLKTSGTRNEQFFGPGTRLTVL.